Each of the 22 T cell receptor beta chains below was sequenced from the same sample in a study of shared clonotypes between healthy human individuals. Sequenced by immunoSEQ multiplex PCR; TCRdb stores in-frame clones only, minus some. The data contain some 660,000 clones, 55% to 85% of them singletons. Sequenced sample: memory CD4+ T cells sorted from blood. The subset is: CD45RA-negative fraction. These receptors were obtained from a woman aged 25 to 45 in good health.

CDR3 in DNA: TGTGCCACCAGCAGAGTGGGGAACCAAGAGACCCAGTACTTC. Protein sequence: CATSRVGNQETQYF. The chain combines TRBV15 with TRBJ2-5; D gene uncertain. The germline V and J ends were trimmed by 1 base and 0 bases, with 6 bases remaining between them. The germline gives CDR1 LNHNV, CDR2 YYDKDF (reference sequence). The CDR3 is 14 amino acids.

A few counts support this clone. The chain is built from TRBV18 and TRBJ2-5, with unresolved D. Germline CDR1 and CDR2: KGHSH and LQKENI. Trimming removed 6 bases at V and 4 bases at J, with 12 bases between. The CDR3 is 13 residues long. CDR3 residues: CASSPSALETQYF. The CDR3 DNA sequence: TGTGCCAGCTCCCCCTCGGCCTTAGAGACCCAGTACTTC.

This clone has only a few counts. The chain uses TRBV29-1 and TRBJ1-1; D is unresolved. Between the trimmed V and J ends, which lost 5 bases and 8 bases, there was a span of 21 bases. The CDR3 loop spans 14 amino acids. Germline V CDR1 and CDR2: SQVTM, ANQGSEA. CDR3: CSVQSKTEEREAFF. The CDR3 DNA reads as TGCAGCGTTCAATCTAAGACCGAGGAGAGGGAAGCTTTCTTT.

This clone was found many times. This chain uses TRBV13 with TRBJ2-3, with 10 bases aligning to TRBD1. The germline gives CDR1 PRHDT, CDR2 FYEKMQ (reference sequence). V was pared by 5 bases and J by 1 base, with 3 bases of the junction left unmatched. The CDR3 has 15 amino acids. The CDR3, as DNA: TGTGCCAGCAGCCCCGGGACAGGGGGCACAGATACGCAGTATTTT. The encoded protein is CASSPGTGGTDTQYF.

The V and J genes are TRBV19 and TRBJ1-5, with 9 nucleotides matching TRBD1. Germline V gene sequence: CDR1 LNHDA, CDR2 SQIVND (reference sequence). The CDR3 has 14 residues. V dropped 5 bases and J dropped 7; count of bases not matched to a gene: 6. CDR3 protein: CASSSTGGEQPQHF. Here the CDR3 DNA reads TGTGCCAGTAGTTCTACAGGGGGCGAGCAGCCCCAGCATTTT.

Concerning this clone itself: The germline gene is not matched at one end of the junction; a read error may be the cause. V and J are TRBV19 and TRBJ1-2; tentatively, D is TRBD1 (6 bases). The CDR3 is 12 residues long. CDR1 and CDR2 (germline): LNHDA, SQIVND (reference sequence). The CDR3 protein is CASSIYGQTGAF. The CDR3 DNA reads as TGTGCCAGTAGTATTTACGGGCAGACAGGCGCCTTC. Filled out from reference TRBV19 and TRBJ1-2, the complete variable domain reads DGGITQSPKYLFRKEGQNVTLSCEQNLNHDAMYWYRQDPGQGLRLIYYSQIVNDFQKGDIAEGYSVSREKKESFPLTVTSAQKNPTAFYLCASSIYGQTGAFGSGTRLTVV.

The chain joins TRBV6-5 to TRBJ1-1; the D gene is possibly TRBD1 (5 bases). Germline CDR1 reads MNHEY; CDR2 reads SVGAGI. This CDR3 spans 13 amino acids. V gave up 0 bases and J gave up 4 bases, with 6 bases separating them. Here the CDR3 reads CASSYSGLTEAFF. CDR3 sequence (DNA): TGTGCCAGCAGTTACTCGGGGCTCACTGAAGCTTTCTTT.

CDR3: CASSYGGAGWNSPLHF. The CDR3 DNA is TGTGCCAGCAGTTACGGGGGGGCAGGGTGGAATTCACCCCTCCACTTT. The V call is TRBV6-5, the J call TRBJ1-6, with D perhaps matching TRBD1 (6 bases). This CDR3 is built from 16 residues. The germline CDR1 and CDR2 sequences are MNHEY and SVGAGI. Trimming left V 2 bases short and J 7 bases short, with 15 bases between.

This chain's CDR3 is CASSVPTGGTTEAFF. DNA for the CDR3: TGCGCCAGCAGCGTACCGACAGGGGGCACCACTGAAGCTTTCTTT. The V and J genes are TRBV5-1 and TRBJ1-1, with 10 bases aligning to TRBD1. V trimming: 4 bases; J trimming: 4 bases; junction bases outside the gene matches: 7. CDR1 is SGHRS and CDR2 is YFSETQ in the germline V gene. The CDR3 length is 15 residues.

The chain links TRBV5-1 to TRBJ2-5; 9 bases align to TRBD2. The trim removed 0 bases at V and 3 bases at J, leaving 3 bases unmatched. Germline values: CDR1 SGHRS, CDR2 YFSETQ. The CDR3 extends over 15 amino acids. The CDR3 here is CASSLVASGKETQYF. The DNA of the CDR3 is TGCGCCAGCAGCTTGGTGGCTAGCGGGAAAGAGACCCAGTACTTC.

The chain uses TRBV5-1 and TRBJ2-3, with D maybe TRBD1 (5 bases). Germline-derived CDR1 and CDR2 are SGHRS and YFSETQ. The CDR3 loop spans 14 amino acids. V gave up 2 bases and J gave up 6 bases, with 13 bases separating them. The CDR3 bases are TGCGCCAGCAGCTTACAGGTGACGTCTGATACGCAGTATTTT. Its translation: CASSLQVTSDTQYF.

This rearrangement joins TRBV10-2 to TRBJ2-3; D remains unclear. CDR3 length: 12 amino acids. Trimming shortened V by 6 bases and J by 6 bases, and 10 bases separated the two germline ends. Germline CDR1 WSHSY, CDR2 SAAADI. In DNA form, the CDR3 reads TGCGCCAGCAGAGGTCCCGCGGATACGCAGTATTTT. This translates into CASRGPADTQYF.

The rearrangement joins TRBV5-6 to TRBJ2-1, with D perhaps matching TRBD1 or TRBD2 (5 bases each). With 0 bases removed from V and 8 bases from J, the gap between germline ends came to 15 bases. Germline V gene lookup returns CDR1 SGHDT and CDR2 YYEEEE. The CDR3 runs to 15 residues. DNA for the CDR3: TGTGCCAGCAGCTTGGGGTTAGGTGGGGGTGATGAGCAGTTCTTC. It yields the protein CASSLGLGGGDEQFF. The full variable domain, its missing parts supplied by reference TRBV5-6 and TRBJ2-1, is DAGVTQSPTHLIKTRGQQVTLRCSPKSGHDTVSWYQQALGQGPQFIFQYYEEEERQRGNFPDRFSGHQFPNYSSELNVNALLLGDSALYLCASSLGLGGGDEQFFGPGTRLTVL.

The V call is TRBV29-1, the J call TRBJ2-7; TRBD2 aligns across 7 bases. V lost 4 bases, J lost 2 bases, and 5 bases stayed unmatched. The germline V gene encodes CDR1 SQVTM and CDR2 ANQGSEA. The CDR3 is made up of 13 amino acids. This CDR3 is CSVVAGEPYEQYF. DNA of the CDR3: TGCAGCGTTGTGGCGGGAGAGCCCTACGAGCAGTACTTC.

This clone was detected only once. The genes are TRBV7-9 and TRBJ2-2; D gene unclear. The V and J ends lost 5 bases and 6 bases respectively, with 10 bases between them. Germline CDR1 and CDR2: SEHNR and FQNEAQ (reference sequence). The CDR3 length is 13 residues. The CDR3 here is CASSPVGSGELFF. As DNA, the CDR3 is TGTGCCAGCAGCCCAGTAGGGTCCGGGGAGCTGTTTTTT. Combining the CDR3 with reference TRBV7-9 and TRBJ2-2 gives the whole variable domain DTGVSQNPRHKITKRGQNVTFRCDPISEHNRLYWYRQTLGQGPEFLTYFQNEAQLEKSRLLSDRFSAERPKGSFSTLEIQRTEQGDSAMYLCASSPVGSGELFFGEGSRLTVL.

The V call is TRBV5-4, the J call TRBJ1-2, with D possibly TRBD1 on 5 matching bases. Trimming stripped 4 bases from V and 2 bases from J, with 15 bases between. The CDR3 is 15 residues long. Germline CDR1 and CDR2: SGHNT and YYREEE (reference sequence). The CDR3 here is CASSPGHRTNYGYTF. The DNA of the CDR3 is TGTGCCAGCAGCCCAGGGCACAGAACGAACTATGGCTACACCTTC.

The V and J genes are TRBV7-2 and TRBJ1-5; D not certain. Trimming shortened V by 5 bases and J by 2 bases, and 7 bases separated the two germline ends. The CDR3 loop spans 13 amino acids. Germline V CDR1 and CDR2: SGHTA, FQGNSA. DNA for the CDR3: TGTGCCAGCAGCCCCCACGGCAATCAGCCCCAGCATTTT. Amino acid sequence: CASSPHGNQPQHF.

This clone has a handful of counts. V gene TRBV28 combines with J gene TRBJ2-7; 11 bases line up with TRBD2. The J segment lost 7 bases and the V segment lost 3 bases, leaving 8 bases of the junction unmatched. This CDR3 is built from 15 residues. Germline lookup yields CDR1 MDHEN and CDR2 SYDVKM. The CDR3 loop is CASSFWGTSGREQYF. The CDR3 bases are TGTGCCAGCAGTTTTTGGGGCACTAGCGGGAGAGAGCAGTACTTC.

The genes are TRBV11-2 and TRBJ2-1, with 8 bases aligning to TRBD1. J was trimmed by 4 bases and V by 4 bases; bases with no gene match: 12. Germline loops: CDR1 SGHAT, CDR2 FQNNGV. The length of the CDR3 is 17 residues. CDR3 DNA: TGTGCCAGCAGCTCCCTCGACAGGGGCCAAAGATACAATGAGCAGTTCTTC. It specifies CASSSLDRGQRYNEQFF.

In nucleotides, the CDR3 is TGCGCCAGCAGCTTGGGTGGGAGAACACTCTCTGGAAACACCATATATTTT. Protein product: CASSLGGRTLSGNTIYF. The V and J genes are TRBV5-1 and TRBJ1-3; no clear D gene. Per germline, CDR1 SGHRS and CDR2 YFSETQ. CDR3 length equals 17 residues. Trimming pared 0 bases from V and 0 bases from J, leaving 13 bases between.

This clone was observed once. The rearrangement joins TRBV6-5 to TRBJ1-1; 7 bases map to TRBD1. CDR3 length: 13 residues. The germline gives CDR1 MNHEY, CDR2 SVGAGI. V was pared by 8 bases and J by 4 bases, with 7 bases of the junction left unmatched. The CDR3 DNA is TGTGCCAGCTGCGAGACAGGGACCACTGAAGCTTTCTTT. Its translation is CASCETGTTEAFF.

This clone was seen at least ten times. The CDR3 sequence: CASSPLAGNRAGELFF. As DNA, the CDR3 is TGTGCCAGCTCACCTCTAGCGGGAAATCGAGCCGGGGAGCTGTTTTTT. The J gene is TRBJ2-2, the V gene TRBV18, with 9 bases lining up with TRBD2. CDR1 is KGHSH, CDR2 LQKENI, per germline. The length of the CDR3 is 16 residues. With 3 bases clipped from V and 6 bases from J, the junction kept 8 bases outside the gene matches.